This T cell receptor (beta chain) was sequenced during a study of T cells in Graves' hyperthyroidism and ophthalmopathy (dated by TCRdb to between 2018 and 2021). General notes on the study: To identify TCR V-J signatures that set the groups apart, the researchers used a discovery cohort of 100 patients, made up of some 41 with Graves' ophthalmopathy and about 60 with stable Graves' hyperthyroidism. In several Graves' hyperthyroidism patients, the study also compared T-cell repertoires from thyroid tissue with T-cell repertoires from blood. Prospective prediction of ophthalmopathy was tested in an independent validation cohort of some 20 hyperthyroidism patients and 17 patients who later progressed to ophthalmopathy. The approximately 100 discovery patients were randomly divided into training and test sets at a 7:3 ratio. According to the paper, TCR Vbeta CDR3 sequencing was carried out on 135 peripheral blood samples, which came from more than 40 ophthalmopathy, fewer than 80 hyperthyroidism and roughly 17 progressor patients. Once sampling was done, hyperthyroidism patients were given methimazole at a starting dose of 30 mg daily, whereas ophthalmopathy patients were given high-dose intravenous methylprednisolone.

General findings and caveats noted by the study authors: In validation, progression to ophthalmopathy was predicted by the model with around 70% sensitivity and around 76% specificity, a median of approximately 6.5 months before onset. Sample size was not statistically predetermined, and blinding of investigators to group allocation was not performed. Most expanded thyroid clonotypes (frequency above 0.001) were also detected in blood, suggesting blood repertoires may reflect thyroid immune responses. A 13 V-J signature model separated ophthalmopathy from stable hyperthyroidism, with 87.88% sensitivity and 81.08% specificity in cross-validation and 80%/75% in testing.

The TCR beta CDR3 regions were amplified from RNA transcripts. The TCR CDR3 was subjected to a first round of RT-PCR using the HTBI primer set and the Qiagen OneStep RT-PCR kit. Libraries were constructed in a second round of multiplex PCR, after which size selection and purification were carried out. Sequencing of the libraries was done on an Illumina HiSeq2000 using paired-end 100 bp reads. In the authors' own workflow: Raw data were processed with SOAPnuke, discarding reads with adapters, uncalled bases, mean Phred below 15, or no exact constant-primer or identifier match. High-quality paired reads were merged with COPE v1.2.5, and unique nucleotide sequences were defined as clonotypes. MiTCR v1.1 was used to align the clonotypes against IMGT TRBV, TRBD and TRBJ reference segments. The analysis included only V-J combinations with a frequency above 0.0001, which together covered around 99% of the repertoires. The TCS score was defined as F50 (clonal expansion) divided by E x V (chaos), with BLOSUM62-based TCRdist calculated between CDR3 peptides within each V-J. Welch's t-statistics and random forest reduced roughly 500 V-J features to 13, which were used in a naive Bayes classifier (R e1071). Thyroid-blood repertoire similarity was quantified with the Morisita-Horn index. TCRdb applied fastp at Q25 and MiXCR to the public reads, then kept only in-frame beta chains. Each entry is one CDR3 protein sequence, shown with its most common DNA and genes. TCRdb assigned the V and J calls; the authors' analysis was not used. The sample data list around 600,000 distinct CDR3 sequences, and 45% of these were observed just once. Approximately 7.2% of the sample is taken by the ten largest.

Exclusion was applied to patients with uncontrolled infections, other autoimmune diseases, pregnancy or lactation. Diagnoses were established on the basis of clinical symptoms, serum thyroxine and TRAb, thyroid ultrasound, and orbital computed tomography. Total RNA was extracted using Trizol reagent, and RNA quality was assessed on an Agilent 2100 Bioanalyzer. About this clonotype: The antigen it binds to is not known. No clone much larger than this one lies a single base away; base qualities are absent.

Germline trimming amounts to 6 bases on V and 5 bases on J, with 13 as the count of junction bases outside the gene matches. From a lookup of the germline V gene, CDR1 and CDR2 are SNHLY and FYNNEI. From cysteine to phenylalanine, the CDR3 is 16 amino acids long. Only the CDR3 region is kept as DNA, spanning 48 bases read in frame from base 1. The TCR sequence derives from an adult man with Graves' disease, either hyperthyroidism or ophthalmopathy (not recorded which). In this chain, TRBV2 is recombined with TRBJ1-5; 7 bases in the middle match TRBD1. Material for sequencing was peripheral blood or thyroid tissue (not recorded which). The base sequence is TGTGCCAGCAGCCAAGATGGCAGGGGGGATTATCAGCCCCAGCATTTT. Its protein is CASSQDGRGDYQPQHF.